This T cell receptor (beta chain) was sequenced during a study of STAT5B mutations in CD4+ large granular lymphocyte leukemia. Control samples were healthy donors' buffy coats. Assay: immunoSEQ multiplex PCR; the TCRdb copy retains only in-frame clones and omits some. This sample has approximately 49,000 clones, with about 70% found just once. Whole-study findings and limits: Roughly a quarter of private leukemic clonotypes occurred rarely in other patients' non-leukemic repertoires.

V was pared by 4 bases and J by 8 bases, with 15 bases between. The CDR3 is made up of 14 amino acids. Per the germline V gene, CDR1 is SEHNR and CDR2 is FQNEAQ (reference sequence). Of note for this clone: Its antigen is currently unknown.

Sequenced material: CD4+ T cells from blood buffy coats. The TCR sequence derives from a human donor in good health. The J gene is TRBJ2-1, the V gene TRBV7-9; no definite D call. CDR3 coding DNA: TGTGCCAGCAGCTCCTACTCGCGGCGCGATGAGCAGTTCTTC. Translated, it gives CASSSYSRRDEQFF.